A single sample is the source of the 26 T cell receptor beta chains below, sequenced in a study of Tregs in tolerant kidney transplant recipients. Method: immunoSEQ multiplex PCR; TCRdb's copy keeps in-frame clones and lacks some. The top ten hold approximately 0.39% of the sample, which has fewer than 45,000 clones, nearly 97% seen once. Their target antigens are unknown. Sequences were obtained from Tregs from blood cultured with allogeneic cells. All receptors derive from a human donor in good health.

The chain uses TRBV10-2 and TRBJ2-7; TRBD1 aligns across 9 bases. Trimming removed 6 bases from V and 7 bases from J; junction bases left unmatched: 4. Germline V gene data show CDR1 as WSHSY and CDR2 as SAAADI. This CDR3 is 12 amino acids long. Here the CDR3 reads CASRGQGWEQYF. The DNA for the CDR3 is TGCGCCAGCAGGGGACAGGGATGGGAGCAGTACTTC.

This sequence joins TRBV5-1 and TRBJ2-2; no clear D gene. Trimming took 1 base from V and 2 from J, leaving 12 bases between them. This CDR3 has 16 residues. CDR1 is SGHRS and CDR2 is YFSETQ in the germline V gene. The CDR3 DNA reads TGCGCCAGCAGCTTGAGGTGGTTGGGTAACACCGGGGAGCTGTTTTTT. Amino acids: CASSLRWLGNTGELFF.

This clone appeared once. The chain combines TRBV7-6 with TRBJ2-7; 8 bases map to TRBD2. The CDR3 has 15 amino acids. Germline-derived CDR1 and CDR2 are SGHVS and FNYEAQ. The J segment lost 2 bases and the V segment lost 1 base, leaving 4 bases of the junction unmatched. The CDR3 sequence is CASSLEQGLAYEQYF. Written as DNA, the CDR3 is TGTGCCAGCAGCTTAGAGCAGGGACTAGCCTACGAGCAGTACTTC. Full variable domain (outside the CDR3, taken from reference TRBV7-6 and TRBJ2-7): GAGVSQSPRYKVTKRGQDVALRCDPISGHVSLYWYRQALGQGPEFLTYFNYEAQQDKSGLPNDRFSAERPEGSISTLTIQRTEQRDSAMYRCASSLEQGLAYEQYFGPGTRLTVT.

V usage is TRBV7-9 and J usage is TRBJ2-5, with 9 bases lining up with TRBD1. The CDR3 is 13 residues long. CDR1 is SEHNR, CDR2 FQNEAQ, per germline (reference sequence). Trimming at V came to 6 bases and at J to 6 bases, leaving 5 bases not matched to a gene. The CDR3 region is CASSQQGAQTQYF. In DNA, the CDR3 is TGTGCCAGCAGTCAACAGGGGGCTCAGACCCAGTACTTC.

J is TRBJ2-3 and V is TRBV19, with a possible D match to TRBD2 (5 bases). V lost 6 bases, J lost 6 bases, and 19 bases lay in between. The CDR3 has 15 residues. The germline gives CDR1 LNHDA, CDR2 SQIVND (reference sequence). CDR3 nucleotides: TGTGCCAGTAGAGCCACCTCTAGCTCCCCCGATACGCAGTATTTT. Its translation is CASRATSSSPDTQYF.

CDR3 bases: TGTGCCAGCAGCTTATCTGGACAGGGGAATGAAAAACTGTTTTTT. This sequence encodes CASSLSGQGNEKLFF. This chain connects TRBV11-2 to TRBJ1-4, with TRBD1 matching over 9 bases. The CDR3 loop spans 15 amino acids. Per germline, CDR1 SGHAT and CDR2 FQNNGV. V lost 2 bases and J lost 5; bases outside the gene matches: 3.

The chain carries TRBV10-1 and TRBJ2-1; no definite D call. With 0 bases removed from V and 2 bases from J, the gap between germline ends came to 8 bases. The CDR3 contains 15 residues. CDR1 is WNHNN and CDR2 is SYGVQD in the germline V gene (reference sequence). The CDR3 DNA sequence: TGCGCCAGCAGTGAGTCGCAGTTGGCCTACAATGAGCAGTTCTTC. This sequence encodes CASSESQLAYNEQFF.

This rearrangement joins TRBV25-1 to TRBJ1-1; 7 nucleotides match TRBD1. Losses at the gene ends were 7 bases for V and 4 bases for J; bases not matched to a gene: 3. Per the germline V gene, CDR1 is MGHDK and CDR2 is SYGVNS. This CDR3 has 12 amino acids. CDR3 coding DNA: TGTGCCAGCACCTCAGGGGGCACTGAAGCTTTCTTT. Protein sequence: CASTSGGTEAFF.

CDR3 amino acids: CASSQLAGGPNTQYF. The CDR3, as DNA: TGTGCCAGTAGCCAACTAGCGGGAGGGCCGAATACGCAGTATTTT. The chain carries TRBV2 and TRBJ2-3, with 13 bases identical to TRBD2. The germline V gene has CDR1 SNHLY and CDR2 FYNNEI. This CDR3 comprises 15 residues. J gave up 7 bases and V 9 bases, and 10 bases lay outside the gene matches.

This sequence joins TRBV2 and TRBJ1-5; unclear D gene. CDR1 is SNHLY and CDR2 is FYNNEI in the germline V gene. This CDR3 spans 15 amino acids. Trimming stripped 6 bases from V and 4 bases from J, with 16 bases between. CDR3 residues: CASRQDPIFNQPQHF. In DNA form, the CDR3 reads TGTGCCAGCAGGCAGGATCCGATCTTTAATCAGCCCCAGCATTTT.

The CDR3 sequence is CASSPPQGGYTF. The CDR3, as DNA: TGTGCCAGCAGCCCGCCCCAGGGCGGCTACACCTTC. This rearrangement joins TRBV7-9 to TRBJ1-2; weak D call: TRBD1 (5 bases). CDR3 length equals 12 residues. Germline loops: CDR1 SEHNR, CDR2 FQNEAQ (reference sequence). The V end was cut by 5 bases, the J end by 8 bases, with 12 bases between.

This clone showed up just once. This sequence joins TRBV10-3 and TRBJ1-1; 12 bases are a match to TRBD1. J lost 4 bases, V lost 7 bases, and 1 base had no gene match. This CDR3 region has 13 residues. Germline lookup yields CDR1 ENHRY and CDR2 SYGVKD. CDR3 nucleotides: TGTGCCATCAAGGGACAGGGGGCCACTGAAGCTTTCTTT. It specifies CAIKGQGATEAFF.

V and J are TRBV6-1 and TRBJ1-5; D is unclear. The CDR3 is 13 amino acids. Germline CDR1 reads MNHNS; CDR2 reads SASEGT. V lost 4 bases and J 11 bases, leaving 15 bases between the germline ends. This CDR3 reads CASSARTLGAQHF. The CDR3 DNA sequence: TGTGCCAGCAGTGCGAGAACTCTCGGAGCCCAGCATTTT.

The J gene is TRBJ2-7, the V gene TRBV9; 10 bases match TRBD1. This CDR3 comprises 17 residues. Germline V lookup: CDR1 SGDLS, CDR2 YYNGEE. J lost 4 bases, V lost 5 bases, and 15 bases had no gene match. CDR3 DNA: TGTGCCAGCAGTCGACACCCCACCGGGACAGGGGCATACGAGCAGTACTTC. Translating gives CASSRHPTGTGAYEQYF.

This clone came up once. This chain joins TRBV7-9 and TRBJ1-4; tentative D call: TRBD1 (6 bases). Germline assignment: CDR1 SEHNR and CDR2 FQNEAQ (reference sequence). With 3 bases removed from V and 8 bases from J, the gap between germline ends came to 13 bases. The CDR3 consists of 14 residues. DNA of the CDR3: TGTGCCAGCAGCTTTTGGGGGCCAGGGGAAAAACTGTTTTTT. This sequence encodes CASSFWGPGEKLFF.

V and J are TRBV5-1 and TRBJ2-7; 9 nucleotides line up with TRBD1. The CDR3 has 15 amino acids. Germline values: CDR1 SGHRS, CDR2 YFSETQ. The V gene end was trimmed by 4 bases and the J gene end by 0 bases; junction bases not matched to a gene: 5. CDR3 region: CASSRGQGSSYEQYF. The DNA of the CDR3 is TGCGCCAGCAGCAGGGGACAGGGCAGCTCCTACGAGCAGTACTTC.

The chain combines TRBV30 with TRBJ2-1; TRBD2 matches 13 bases. V was clipped by 1 base and J by 8 bases; unmatched bases: 8. Germline CDR1 GTSNPN, CDR2 SVGIG (reference sequence). The CDR3 consists of 16 residues. The CDR3 coding sequence is TGTGCCTGGAGTGGGAGAGGGACTAGCGGGGACGATGAGCAGTTCTTC. Amino acids: CAWSGRGTSGDDEQFF.

On this clone itself: The junction and the germline gene differ at one end; a read error may be behind it. The chain recombines TRBV7-6 with TRBJ1-2, with D unresolved. This CDR3 is built from 15 residues. Germline V gene lookup returns CDR1 SGHVS and CDR2 FNYEAQ. In nucleotides, the CDR3 is TGTGCCAGCAGCTCCCCGGGAGAAGGACCTTATGACTACACCTTC. Protein product: CASSSPGEGPYDYTF.

This clone was counted once. The V call is TRBV6-1, the J call TRBJ1-1; possibly TRBD1 for D (6 bases). Trimming shortened V by 5 bases and J by 4 bases, and 17 bases separated the two germline ends. CDR1 MNHNS and CDR2 SASEGT come from the germline V gene. The CDR3 sequence is 15 residues long. CDR3 sequence (DNA): TGTGCCAGCAGTTGGGGGGGGGCCTATGGCACTGAAGCTTTCTTT. This translates into CASSWGGAYGTEAFF.

The CDR3 DNA is TGTGCCAGCAGCTTTTCCGCGAATCAGCCCCAGCATTTT. This translates into CASSFSANQPQHF. The chain links TRBV7-3 to TRBJ1-5; D is uncertain. The germline gives CDR1 SGHTA, CDR2 FQGTGA. V was pared by 3 bases and J by 4 bases, with 7 bases between. The CDR3 is made up of 13 amino acids.

The chain is built from TRBV9 and TRBJ1-1; D possibly corresponds to TRBD1 (5 bases). The germline V gene encodes CDR1 SGDLS and CDR2 YYNGEE. The ends were cut back, 0 bases at V and 0 bases at J, with 9 bases in the middle. The CDR3 is 15 residues long. CDR3 sequence reads: CASSVDGGLNTEAFF. The CDR3 DNA reads TGTGCCAGCAGCGTAGACGGGGGACTGAACACTGAAGCTTTCTTT.

The chain has TRBV10-3 and TRBJ2-3; possible D gene TRBD2, 6 bases. With 5 bases removed from V and 6 bases from J, the gap between germline ends came to 12 bases. The CDR3 consists of 13 residues. From germline, CDR1 is ENHRY and CDR2 SYGVKD. The CDR3 DNA sequence: TGTGCCATCAGTCAGGGACTTCCTGATACGCAGTATTTT. Protein sequence: CAISQGLPDTQYF.

This clone came up once. The genes are TRBV5-1 and TRBJ1-1, with D possibly TRBD1 on 6 matching bases. The CDR3 consists of 12 residues. V lost 4 bases to trimming and J lost 9 bases, with 13 bases between them. CDR1 SGHRS and CDR2 YFSETQ come from the germline V gene. CDR3 nucleotides: TGCGCCAGCAGCCTCGGGCGGGGGCAAGCTTTCTTT. It yields the protein CASSLGRGQAFF.

The gene calls are TRBV15 and TRBJ2-1; the D is unclear. The ends were cut back, 1 base at V and 8 bases at J, with 15 bases in the middle. This CDR3 region has 15 residues. The germline gives CDR1 LNHNV, CDR2 YYDKDF (reference sequence). DNA of the CDR3: TGTGCCACCAGCAGAGCGCCCTCAAGAGACGATGAGCAGTTCTTC. Its protein is CATSRAPSRDDEQFF.

The CDR3 spells CASSIRGINQPQHF. The CDR3 DNA sequence: TGTGCCAGTAGTATACGGGGGATCAATCAGCCCCAGCATTTT. J is TRBJ1-5 and V is TRBV19; D perhaps matches TRBD1 (5 bases). CDR3 size: 14 residues. Trimming shortened V by 2 bases and J by 3 bases, and 8 bases separated the two germline ends. Germline V gene sequence: CDR1 LNHDA, CDR2 SQIVND (reference sequence).

The rearrangement joins TRBV5-5 to TRBJ2-2, with 12 bases matching TRBD2. V shed 0 bases, J shed 5 bases, and the junction held 8 bases outside the gene matches. CDR1 and CDR2 (germline): SGHKS, YYEKEE (reference sequence). The CDR3 contains 18 residues. CDR3 amino acids: CASSLVRLAGVETGELFF. DNA of the CDR3: TGTGCCAGCAGCTTGGTCCGACTAGCGGGAGTAGAGACCGGGGAGCTGTTTTTT.